Listed below are T cell receptor beta chains from one sample, sequenced in a study of glioma-infiltrating T cells after dendritic cell vaccination. Sequenced by immunoSEQ multiplex PCR; TCRdb stores in-frame clones only, minus some. The sample consists of around 60,000 clones, around nine tenths of them appearing once. The specimen comprised blood, sampled after dendritic cell vaccination. These receptors came from a human donor with glioblastoma. Each CDR3 is given with its conserved first and last residue. D genes are given only for firm matches. A row's size may be missing; if present it is once, few, many or a size class.

>-|TRBV5-6|TRBJ2-1|TRBD1
TGTGCCAGCAGCCGGGGACAGGGTGTTTACAATGAGCAGTTCTTC
CASSRGQGVYNEQFF
>-|TRBV7-2|TRBJ1-6|-
TGTGCCAGCAGCCATCCCCAGGGCCCCTCTTCACCCCTCCACTTT
CASSHPQGPSSPLHF
>-|TRBV19|TRBJ1-6|TRBD1
TGTGCCAGTAGTATTAACCCGGGACAGGGTCAAGCCCTCCACTTT
CASSINPGQGQALHF
>-|TRBV5-1|TRBJ1-4|-
TGCGCCAGCAGCTTGGAACAGCCTAATGAAAAACTGTTTTTT
CASSLEQPNEKLFF
>-|TRBV10-1|TRBJ2-1|-
TGCGCCAGCTCGGATGACTGGAGCGCCTACAATGAGCAGTTCTTC
CASSDDWSAYNEQFF
>-|TRBV10-3|TRBJ1-6|TRBD1
TGTGCCATCACAGGACAGGAAGGTTCACCCCTCCACTTT
CAITGQEGSPLHF
>-|TRBV6-5|TRBJ1-5|-
TGTGCCAGCAGTTACCGTAGCAATCAGCCCCAGCATTTT
CASSYRSNQPQHF
>-|TRBV2|TRBJ2-3|TRBD2
TGTGCCAGCAGCGAACTAGCGGGAGGCACAGATACGCAGTATTTT
CASSELAGGTDTQYF
>-|TRBV5-1|TRBJ1-1|TRBD1
TGCGCCAGCAGCTTTGGGACAGGGGGCGGTGCTTTCTTT
CASSFGTGGGAFF
>-|TRBV6-1|TRBJ1-2|TRBD1
TGTGCCAGCAGTGAACCGGACAGGGTGTACGGCTACACCTTC
CASSEPDRVYGYTF
>-|TRBV20-1|TRBJ2-3|-
TGCAGTGCTATATTCACAGATACGCAGTATTTT
CSAIFTDTQYF
>-|TRBV6-5|TRBJ2-5|-
TGTGCCAGCAGTTACTACGGAAGGGGCCAAGAGACCCAGTACTTC
CASSYYGRGQETQYF
>-|TRBV6-5|TRBJ2-3|-
TGTGCCAGCAGTAGCGGCTTCGGGGATACGCAGTATTTT
CASSSGFGDTQYF
>-|TRBV7-9|TRBJ2-1|TRBD1
TGTGCCAGCAGCTTGGGGACAGGGGTATACAATGAGCAGTTCTTC
CASSLGTGVYNEQFF
>few|TRBV28|TRBJ1-5|-
TGTGCCAGCAGTTTAGGGCCGAGCAATCAGCCCCAGCATTTT
CASSLGPSNQPQHF
>-|TRBV4-3|TRBJ1-4|-
TGCGCCAGCAGCCAGGTTACGGGGAATAATGAAAAACTGTTTTTT
CASSQVTGNNEKLFF
>-|TRBV5-1|TRBJ2-3|TRBD2
TGCGCCAGCAGCGCGGGACTAGCGGGAGACACAGATACGCAGTATTTT
CASSAGLAGDTDTQYF
>-|TRBV7-2|TRBJ2-7|-
TGTGCCAGCAGCTTAGAGTTGTTGCAGTACTACGAGCAGTACTTC
CASSLELLQYYEQYF
>-|TRBV5-1|TRBJ2-7|TRBD2
TGCGCCAGCAGCGGAGGGACTAACTACGAGCAGTACTTC
CASSGGTNYEQYF
>-|TRBV10-3|TRBJ1-2|-
TGTGCCATCAGTGAGTCTAGAGGGTATGGCTACACCTTC
CAISESRGYGYTF
>-|TRBV2|TRBJ2-1|-
TGTGCCAGCGGGGCCCAAAGACAGGTTAGAGTATACAATGAGCAGTTCTTC
CASGAQRQVRVYNEQFF
>-|TRBV19|TRBJ2-7|-
TGTGCCAGTAGTATAACAGGGACGAGCTCCTACGAGCAGTACTTC
CASSITGTSSYEQYF
>-|TRBV29-1|TRBJ2-7|TRBD2
TGCAGCGTTGTACCTAGCGGGTTAGCCTACGAGCAGTACTTC
CSVVPSGLAYEQYF
>once|TRBV7-6|TRBJ2-3|TRBD2
TGTGCCAGCAGCCCCTCGACTAGCGGTGGCTTTTCAGATACGCAGTATTTT
CASSPSTSGGFSDTQYF
>-|TRBV7-2|TRBJ1-1|TRBD1
TGTGCCAGCAGTTACGGACAGGTAAGACGGCGGACTGAAGCTTTCTTT
CASSYGQVRRRTEAFF
>-|TRBV6-1|TRBJ2-7|-
TGTGCCAGCAGTGGCGACCGGGTTCGGGCGGGGGAGCAGTACTTC
CASSGDRVRAGEQYF
>-|TRBV2|TRBJ2-5|TRBD1
TGTGCCAGCAGGGGGACAGGGGGAGAGACCCAGTACTTC
CASRGTGGETQYF